The 22 T cell receptor beta chains reported below all come from one sample, sequenced in a study of CD8 T cells in ankylosing spondylitis. Overall study results and limits: The study identified a TCR beta motif of fewer than 10 highly homologous variants that appeared characteristic of ankylosing spondylitis blood.

One entry per CDR3 protein results from TCRdb running MiXCR on the 5' RACE reads. The repertoire consists of around 490,000 distinct CDR3 sequences, with approximately 5.3% occurring once and the leading ten covering roughly 3.3%. The antigens for these receptors are not known. Sequencing was carried out using blood, either unsorted or a sorted T cell fraction (not recorded which). These receptors all stem from a male donor with ankylosing spondylitis.

The table lists this clonotype with many counts. The rearrangement links TRBV7-2 to TRBJ2-7, with D perhaps matching TRBD1 (6 bases). The CDR3 consists of 14 residues. Germline CDR1 SGHTA, CDR2 FQGNSA. V gave up 3 bases and J gave up 2 bases, with 11 bases separating them. The CDR3 reads CASSLSGVTYEQYF. The CDR3 DNA is TGTGCCAGCAGCTTGTCAGGGGTAACCTACGAGCAGTACTTC.

This clonotype has at least ten counts. This rearrangement joins TRBV20-1 to TRBJ2-1; D not resolved. In germline, CDR1 is DFQATT, CDR2 SNEGSKA (reference sequence). CDR3 length: 12 residues. With 2 bases removed from V and 9 bases from J, the gap between germline ends came to 11 bases. CDR3 DNA: TGCAGTGCTAGACCCCTCGTCCGTGAGCAGTTCTTC. Its translation is CSARPLVREQFF.

This clonotype was counted many times. The chain employs TRBV28 and TRBJ2-5; TRBD2 matches 7 bases. V lost 3 bases, J lost 4 bases, and 11 bases stayed unmatched. The CDR3 runs to 16 residues. The germline V gene encodes CDR1 MDHEN and CDR2 SYDVKM. The CDR3: CASSFPPGGSRETQYF. In DNA form, the CDR3 reads TGTGCCAGCAGTTTCCCCCCCGGGGGGAGTCGAGAGACCCAGTACTTC.

This clonotype was seen a few times. The rearrangement links TRBV18 to TRBJ1-1; 8 nucleotides match TRBD1. The V and J ends lost 4 bases and 3 bases, in that order; junction bases with no gene match: 10. In germline, CDR1 is KGHSH, CDR2 LQKENI. The CDR3 has 16 amino acids. CDR3: CASSLTGQGWDTEAFF. The CDR3 DNA reads as TGTGCCAGCTCACTGACAGGACAGGGTTGGGACACTGAAGCTTTCTTT. Complete variable domain (other parts from reference TRBV18 and TRBJ1-1): NAGVMQNPRHLVRRRGQEARLRCSPMKGHSHVYWYRQLPEEGLKFMVYLQKENIIDESGMPKERFSAEFPKEGPSILRIQQVVRGDSAAYFCASSLTGQGWDTEAFFGQGTRLTVV.

CDR3 residues: CATRGETQYF. In DNA form, the CDR3 reads TGTGCCACCCGCGGGGAGACCCAGTACTTC. The genes are TRBV5-4 and TRBJ2-5; tentatively, D is TRBD2 (5 bases). The germline CDR1 and CDR2 sequences are SGHNT and YYREEE (reference sequence). Trimming took off 9 bases at V and 5 bases at J, with 8 bases between the two ends. The CDR3 is 10 amino acids.

At least ten counts were recorded for this clonotype. The chain combines TRBV7-9 with TRBJ1-4, with 7 bases that match TRBD1. Unmatched junction bases numbered 2, after V lost 3 bases and J lost 4 bases. The CDR3 totals 14 residues. The germline V gene has CDR1 SEHNR and CDR2 FQNEAQ (reference sequence). This CDR3 reads CASSFGTDNEKLFF. CDR3 nucleotides: TGTGCCAGCAGCTTTGGGACAGATAATGAAAAACTGTTTTTT.

This clonotype was seen at least ten times. The chain uses TRBV7-9 and TRBJ1-2; 7 positions match TRBD1. In germline, CDR1 is SEHNR, CDR2 FQNEAQ (reference sequence). This CDR3 has 15 residues. V gave up 4 bases and J gave up 6 bases; unmatched junction bases: 11. The CDR3 here is CASSSYRGPPNGYTF. The CDR3 DNA sequence: TGTGCCAGCAGCTCATACAGGGGTCCCCCTAATGGCTACACCTTC.

This clonotype was observed at least ten times. The chain uses TRBV5-1 and TRBJ1-5; D is unresolved. There are 15 residues in the CDR3. Trimming pared 0 bases from V and 7 bases from J, leaving 14 bases between. CDR1 is SGHRS, CDR2 YFSETQ, per germline. The CDR3 region is CASSLGGTTGQPQHF. CDR3 nucleotide sequence: TGCGCCAGCAGCTTGGGAGGCACCACGGGGCAGCCCCAGCATTTT.

This chain joins TRBV7-9 and TRBJ1-1; D uncertain. Germline V gene lookup returns CDR1 SEHNR and CDR2 FQNEAQ (reference sequence). The CDR3 has 12 amino acids. V was cut by 5 bases and J by 5 bases, with 9 bases left in between. CDR3 bases: TGTGCCAGCAGCCCGAGGGTAACTGAAGCTTTCTTT. Translation gives CASSPRVTEAFF.

This clonotype was seen repeatedly, ten times or more. The CDR3 DNA is TGTGCCATCAGTGACCACAGGGGCTTCAATCAGCCCCAGCATTTT. Protein: CAISDHRGFNQPQHF. V is TRBV10-3 and J is TRBJ1-5; TRBD1 agrees at 7 bases. The germline CDR1 and CDR2 sequences are ENHRY and SYGVKD. Trimming cost V 3 bases and J 3 bases; bases outside gene matches: 5. The length of the CDR3 is 15 residues.

This clonotype showed up many times. The chain carries TRBV4-2 and TRBJ1-3; unclear D gene. Germline V gene data show CDR1 as LGHNA and CDR2 as YNFKEQ. The V end was cut by 4 bases, the J end by 1 base, with 14 bases between. This CDR3 comprises 16 residues. The CDR3 nucleotides read TGTGCCAGCAGCCCCCTCCGGGAGGGATCTGGAAACACCATATATTTT. Translation gives CASSPLREGSGNTIYF.

This clonotype was seen ten or more times. V and J are TRBV20-1 and TRBJ1-6; the D gene is possibly TRBD1 (5 bases). Germline V gene data show CDR1 as DFQATT and CDR2 as SNEGSKA (reference sequence). The CDR3 sequence is 18 residues long. The V end was cut by 0 bases, the J end by 3 bases, with 18 bases between. The CDR3 is CSARDFVGVPFYNSPLHF. In DNA form, the CDR3 reads TGCAGTGCTAGAGATTTTGTAGGGGTCCCCTTCTATAATTCACCCCTCCACTTT.

This clonotype was seen repeatedly, ten times or more. The genes are TRBV15 and TRBJ2-1; TRBD2 agrees at 14 bases. Trimming cost V 5 bases and J 8 bases; bases outside gene matches: 8. CDR3 size: 16 residues. Germline CDR1 reads LNHNV; CDR2 reads YYDKDF (reference sequence). The CDR3 here is CATSEGLAGEIDEQFF. As DNA, the CDR3 is TGTGCCACCAGCGAGGGACTAGCGGGAGAGATCGATGAGCAGTTCTTC.

Ten or more counts support this clonotype. The chain carries TRBV6-2 or TRBV6-3 and TRBJ2-7; D gene uncertain. This CDR3 spans 14 amino acids. Per the germline V gene, CDR1 is MNHEY and CDR2 is SVGEGT. Deletions cut 0 bases from V and 3 bases from J, with 9 bases between. The CDR3 protein is CASSYSRRFYEQYF. The CDR3 coding sequence is TGTGCCAGCAGTTACTCGAGGCGGTTCTACGAGCAGTACTTC.

The table lists this clonotype with many counts. The chain links TRBV4-2 to TRBJ2-7, with 11 bases aligning to TRBD2. Germline CDR1 is LGHNA and CDR2 is YNFKEQ. The trim removed 0 bases at V and 2 bases at J, leaving 3 bases unmatched. The CDR3 runs to 16 residues. CDR3 residues: CASSQESSGGAYEQYF. For the CDR3, the DNA is TGTGCCAGCAGCCAAGAGAGTAGCGGGGGGGCCTACGAGCAGTACTTC.

In its sample, this clonotype was seen many times. J is TRBJ1-3 and V is TRBV20-1; D is unclear. The CDR3 is 14 amino acids. Germline values: CDR1 DFQATT, CDR2 SNEGSKA (reference sequence). Trimming removed 3 bases at V and 8 bases at J, with 17 bases between. CDR3 amino acids: CSARSPVGRDTIYF. The CDR3 DNA reads as TGCAGTGCTAGGTCCCCGGTCGGACGAGACACCATATATTTT.

This clonotype was recorded at least ten times. The rearrangement joins TRBV4-3 to TRBJ1-5; 9 bases are a match to TRBD1. Germline assignment: CDR1 LGHNA and CDR2 YSLEER. CDR3 length: 15 residues. The V and J ends lost 4 bases and 4 bases, in that order; junction bases with no gene match: 5. CDR3 sequence reads: CASSPGTGLNQPQHF. The CDR3 DNA reads TGCGCCAGCAGCCCCGGGACAGGGCTTAATCAGCCCCAGCATTTT.

This clonotype was picked up many times. The V gene is TRBV6-1, the J gene TRBJ1-2; no clear D gene. V was shortened by 7 bases and J by 8 bases, with 17 bases between the two germline ends. From germline, CDR1 is MNHNS and CDR2 SASEGT. This CDR3 has 13 amino acids. The CDR3 loop reads CASNRKGFSGYTF. The CDR3 coding sequence is TGTGCCAGCAACCGCAAGGGCTTCAGCGGCTACACCTTC.

This clonotype was recorded many times. The chain has TRBV29-1 and TRBJ2-2; D is uncertain. Germline loops: CDR1 SQVTM, CDR2 ANQGSEA. The CDR3 contains 10 residues. The V and J ends lost 5 bases and 10 bases respectively, with 8 bases between them. CDR3 loop: CSVRDQELFF. The CDR3 region has the DNA TGCAGCGTTCGTGATCAGGAGCTGTTTTTT.

This clonotype showed up many times. The chain employs TRBV5-1 and TRBJ1-1; D unclear. CDR3 length: 15 amino acids. Germline CDR1 SGHRS, CDR2 YFSETQ. Trimming removed 4 bases from V and 0 bases from J, with 13 bases in between. The CDR3 sequence: CASSIRPSMNTEAFF. Written as DNA, the CDR3 is TGCGCCAGCAGCATCAGGCCATCGATGAACACTGAAGCTTTCTTT.

This clonotype appeared many times. The chain has TRBV29-1 and TRBJ2-5; tentatively, D is TRBD2 (6 bases). The CDR3 sequence is 14 residues long. The germline V gene has CDR1 SQVTM and CDR2 ANQGSEA. V was clipped by 7 bases and J by 5 bases, with 20 bases between them. This CDR3 is CSGRTPMEGETQYF. CDR3 bases: TGCAGCGGCCGGACTCCCATGGAGGGGGAGACCCAGTACTTC.

This clonotype was recorded at least ten times. This chain links TRBV29-1 with TRBJ2-7; D might be TRBD1 (6 bases). This CDR3 comprises 15 residues. CDR1 is SQVTM, CDR2 ANQGSEA, per germline. Trimming took off 4 bases at V and 7 bases at J, with 23 bases between the two ends. CDR3 sequence (DNA): TGCAGCGTTGTGGGGTCGGAGGTGGGGGCGCGGGAGCAGTACTTC. As protein: CSVVGSEVGAREQYF.